What follows are 2 T cell receptor beta chains derived from one specimen sequenced in a study of Graves' ophthalmopathy and Graves' hyperthyroidism. RNA served as the template for amplifying TCR beta CDR3 regions. Scientists carried out first-round RT-PCR using HTBI primers and then a second-round multiplex PCR. TCRdb independently ran MiXCR on the multiplex PCR reads; one entry per CDR3 protein. This sample has roughly 350,000 distinct CDR3 sequences, with approximately 17% found just once. The specimen sequenced was peripheral blood. These receptors were collected from an adult woman with stable Graves' hyperthyroidism.

This clonotype was counted ten times or more. This chain uses TRBV5-1 with TRBJ2-7; possibly TRBD1 or TRBD2 for D (6 bases each). Germline loops: CDR1 SGHRS, CDR2 YFSETQ. This CDR3 has 12 amino acids. Trimming left V 6 bases short and J 3 bases short, with 10 bases between. CDR3 region: CASKEGHYEQYF. In nucleotides, the CDR3 is TGCGCCAGCAAGGAGGGACACTACGAGCAGTACTTC. Full variable domain (remainder filled in from reference TRBV5-1 and TRBJ2-7): KAGVTQTPRYLIKTRGQQVTLSCSPISGHRSVSWYQQTPGQGLQFLFEYFSETQRNKGNFPGRFSGRQFSNSRSEMNVSTLELGDSALYLCASKEGHYEQYFGPGTRLTVT.

With respect to this clonotype: Since a much larger clone is just one base distant, this may be a read error. This rearrangement joins TRBV18 to TRBJ2-7; the D call may be TRBD1 or TRBD2 (6 bases each). The CDR3 extends over 14 amino acids. Germline V gives CDR1 KGHSH, CDR2 LQKENI. The V gene lost 3 bases and the J gene lost 3 bases, with 12 bases spanning the gap. The CDR3 loop reads CASSPRGRGYEQYF. CDR3 DNA sequence: TGTGCCAGCTCACCGCGGGGCAGGGGCTACGAGCAGTACTTC.